This entry concerns a single T cell receptor (beta chain). This clonotype was seen a handful of times. This receptor's antigen is unknown. Base qualities are not at hand, and no much larger clone is one base apart. Donors were around 37 systemically healthy Caucasian individuals from Russia aged roughly 6 to 95 years. Each donor gave 8 to 10 milliliters of peripheral blood, drawn into EDTA-treated Vacutainer tubes. PBMCs were isolated by Ficoll-Paque density-gradient centrifugation, with at least 6 million obtained per sample. Trizol reagent was used to extract total RNA from the PBMCs, yielding at least 6 micrograms per sample. For every donor, flow cytometry on a PBMC aliquot measured the percentage of naive CD45RAhigh/CD27high T cells. This sample was taken from a study of blood T cells in healthy people across ages (dated by TCRdb to between 2015 and 2017). Context from the whole study: In model experiments, template switching captured roughly one uniquely barcoded TCR beta cDNA molecule for every two T cells. The study measured age-related changes in TCR beta repertoire diversity using deep sequencing normalized with unique cDNA molecular identifiers. The donors were divided into four age groups: young (average roughly 15 years), middle-aged (over 35), aged (about 56) and long-lived (around 87). Using the same blood draw, the study looked at two additional independent replicas of 1 million unique cDNA reads for two donors, one aged 18 to 29 and the other aged 80 or older.

Findings and caveats that apply to the study as a whole: Observed TCR beta diversity correlated strongly with the percentage of naive T cells measured by flow cytometry. As age increased, observed TCR beta diversity per million T cells dropped in a roughly linear way, and a significant reduction was already evident by age about 40. Donor CMV infection status was unknown, potentially confounding age-related changes in expanded clonotypes. Compared with the aged group, more naive CD4+ T cells, fewer expanded clones and increased TCR diversity were shown by the long-lived group, suggesting age selection. Estimates of total diversity from one million sequenced T cells were regarded as lower bounds and underestimates. Since profiling was done on bulk unsorted PBMCs, naive and antigen-experienced compartments could not be conclusively compared.

The library came from 5' RACE. Instrument used: Illumina HiSeq 2500. A second about 7 to 11 cycle PCR used a sample-barcoded 5' primer and a J-beta primer mix. A template-switch 5' adaptor carrying 12 random nucleotides introduced a unique molecular identifier onto each TCR beta cDNA molecule. Each sample yielded at least 3 million CDR3-containing paired-end reads. The Mint cDNA synthesis kit, primed by a TRBC-specific oligonucleotide, was used to synthesize first-strand cDNA from all RNA. After uracil-DNA glycosylase treatment, a first 18-cycle PCR used universal primers M1SS and BC2_uni_R on all cDNA. Regarding the original processing steps: For normalization, 1 million high-quality reads, each with a distinct molecular identifier, were randomly selected from each sample. Instead of being binned into consensus sequences, reads with shared molecular identifiers were discarded. MiTCR, run with a Q25 quality threshold and the strictest error-elimination algorithm, handled CDR3 identification, clonotype clustering and error correction. A nonparametric unseen species model using Euler transformation provided a lower-bound estimate of total TCR beta diversity. TCRdb reanalyzed the raw reads on its own, using fastp at Q25 for trimming and MiXCR for clone calling, and kept in-frame beta chains. Rows with one shared CDR3 protein collapse into an entry with the most common genes and DNA. Here the V and J calls rest on TCRdb's processing, not on the authors' analysis. Within this sample are some 800,000 distinct CDR3 sequences, with roughly 25% of them counted one time only. The ten largest clones take up under 4.5% of the sample.

There are 11 amino acids in the CDR3, from cysteine to phenylalanine inclusive. The read is trimmed to its CDR3 DNA, 33 bases read in frame from base 1. The junction shows trimming of 5 bases on V and 2 bases on J, plus 6 bases between the germline ends. The germline V gene yields SQVTM for CDR1 and ANQGSEA for CDR2. This sample also belongs to another study, concerning T cells of mothers and their children. The second investigation adds: Nine systemically healthy Caucasian individuals served as donors, namely three mothers together with their six children. cDNA synthesis consumed the entire amount of extracted RNA, loaded at approximately 1.6 ug RNA in each 15 ul reaction. In the second PCR, sample barcodes and 2-4 random nucleotides were introduced via the M1S primer. More than 9 million TCR beta CDR3 reads were obtained from each mother, and about 3 million reads were obtained from each child. Thymic selection shapes the output of TCR recombination in a similar way in related and unrelated pairs, and inherited differences have a minor effect. Normalized repertoire overlap was always found to be slightly, but never significantly, higher in related mother-child pairs than in unrelated mother-child pairs. No persistent microchimeric T cell clones were detected, at a sensitivity of approximately 90 clones per million clonotypes. Deep NGS was used in the study to compare the TCR beta repertoires of mothers and children and to look for features that separate related mother-child pairs from unrelated individuals. On average, the children were roughly 10 +/- 4 years old, while the mothers were about 37 +/- 4 years old. After adapter ligation with NEBNext reagents, the libraries were sequenced on Illumina HiSeq 2000 with 100+100 nt paired-end reads. Mother and child libraries were prepared a month apart and sequenced in separate runs to prevent cross-contamination. For each donor, somewhere between roughly 450,000 and 2,000,000 distinct TCR beta clonotypes were identified. Naive TCR beta clonotypes were estimated from low-frequency clonotypes matched to each donor's FACS-determined naive share, without sorting.

The source material was blood. The sequence derives from a boy under 18 in good health. The chain is assembled from TRBV29-1 and TRBJ1-2; too little of a D gene remains to name it. Here the CDR3 is given as CSVTANYGYTF. The DNA sequence reads TGCAGCGTTACAGCGAACTATGGCTACACCTTC.